These 32 T cell receptor beta chains originate from one sample sequenced in a study of cytomegalovirus exposure and HLA in healthy donors. The study ran its PCR with 60 Vbeta and 13 Jbeta primers. Profiling relied on immunoSEQ multiplex PCR, and the TCRdb table lists in-frame clones only, not all of them. The data contain 110,000 to 150,000 clones, roughly 78% of them seen just once; the ten biggest clones take up about 2.9%. The specimen sequenced was PBMCs. The receptors come from a female donor in good health and CMV-seronegative.

The chain combines TRBV5-1 with TRBJ1-2, with D possibly being TRBD1 (6 bases). The CDR3 loop spans 13 amino acids. Germline assignment: CDR1 SGHRS and CDR2 YFSETQ. Trimming removed 4 bases from V and 2 bases from J, with 9 bases in between. CDR3 coding DNA: TGCGCCAGCAGCGCTCAGGGGAACTATGGCTACACCTTC. Protein sequence: CASSAQGNYGYTF.

The rearrangement links TRBV6-1 to TRBJ1-5, with 8 bases lining up with TRBD1. J was trimmed by 3 bases and V by 10 bases; bases with no gene match: 5. In germline, CDR1 is MNHNS, CDR2 SASEGT. The CDR3 is 13 amino acids. The CDR3 sequence: CANRGGVNQPQHF. The DNA for the CDR3 is TGTGCCAACAGGGGGGGAGTCAATCAGCCCCAGCATTTT.

On this clone itself: Sequence at one end of the junction differs from germline and may be a read error. The chain combines TRBV4-1 with TRBJ1-2; 9 bases map to TRBD1. The CDR3 is 15 residues long. From germline, CDR1 is MGHRA and CDR2 YSYEKL. In nucleotides, the CDR3 is TGCGCCAGCAGCCAAGATAACAGGGGGCACGGCGGCTACCCCTTC. Translating it yields CASSQDNRGHGGYPF.

The rearrangement uses TRBV11-2 and TRBJ1-1; D unresolved. The germline V gene has CDR1 SGHAT and CDR2 FQNNGV. CDR3 length equals 13 residues. V shed 1 base and J shed 1 base, with 4 bases lying between them. The CDR3 reads CASSLAGNTEAFF. The CDR3 nucleotides are TGTGCCAGCAGCTTAGCGGGGAACACTGAAGCTTTCTTT.

This clone occurred once. The genes are TRBV9 and TRBJ2-5, with D possibly matching TRBD2 (5 bases). V dropped 0 bases and J dropped 9 bases, with 15 bases sitting between them. The CDR3 is 14 residues long. Germline assignment: CDR1 SGDLS and CDR2 YYNGEE. CDR3 region: CASSVGNTVGAQYF. As DNA, the CDR3 is TGTGCCAGCAGCGTAGGAAATACGGTCGGGGCCCAGTACTTC.

V gene TRBV14 combines with J gene TRBJ2-7, with D uncertain. Germline V CDR1 and CDR2: SGHDN, FVKESK. V was clipped by 3 bases and J by 6 bases, with 12 bases between them. The CDR3 is 13 amino acids. Here the CDR3 DNA reads TGTGCCAGCAGCCAGGCCCCGACGGGCGAGCAGTACTTC. Translating it yields CASSQAPTGEQYF.

CDR3 DNA: TGTGCCAGTCAAAGCGGGAGCTCCTACAATGAGCAGTTCTTC. It is translated as CASQSGSSYNEQFF. The chain combines TRBV2 with TRBJ2-1; 8 nucleotides align to TRBD2. Losses at the gene ends were 9 bases for V and 0 bases for J; bases not matched to a gene: 4. Germline V CDR1 and CDR2: SNHLY, FYNNEI. The CDR3 is 14 residues long.

V is TRBV7-9 and J is TRBJ1-6; perhaps TRBD1 as D (6 bases). The germline V gene encodes CDR1 SEHNR and CDR2 FQNEAQ (reference sequence). V shed 5 bases and J shed 11 bases, with 13 bases lying between them. CDR3 length: 13 residues. The CDR3 bases are TGTGCCAGCAGCCCCGGGACACGGGCACCCCTCCACTTT. It codes for CASSPGTRAPLHF.

The chain links TRBV18 to TRBJ1-1; D is undetermined. Germline V gives CDR1 KGHSH, CDR2 LQKENI. Trimming removed 3 bases from V and 7 bases from J, with 18 bases in between. This CDR3 has 15 residues. CDR3 DNA: TGTGCCAGCTCACCTTACCCCATAGAGGTAAGTGAAGCTTTCTTT. This encodes CASSPYPIEVSEAFF.

This clone came up once. The chain couples TRBV2 to TRBJ1-4, with 7 bases identical to TRBD1. The germline gives CDR1 SNHLY, CDR2 FYNNEI. Trimming removed 5 bases from V and 3 bases from J; junction bases left unmatched: 9. The CDR3 has 16 residues. This CDR3 is CASSRDRAYANEKLFF. The CDR3 DNA is TGTGCCAGCAGTCGTGACAGGGCGTACGCTAATGAAAAACTGTTTTTT.

The gene calls are TRBV15 and TRBJ1-3, with 7 bases fitting TRBD1. With 1 base clipped from V and 1 base from J, the junction kept 13 bases outside the gene matches. Germline V lookup: CDR1 LNHNV, CDR2 YYDKDF (reference sequence). The CDR3 spans 19 residues. This CDR3 reads CATSRGQGGFWKSGNTIYF. In nucleotides, the CDR3 is TGTGCCACCAGCAGAGGGCAGGGGGGATTTTGGAAATCTGGAAACACCATATATTTT. The variable domain in full, with the rest retrieved from reference TRBV15 and TRBJ1-3, is DAMVIQNPRYQVTQFGKPVTLSCSQTLNHNVMYWYQQKSSQAPKLLFHYYDKDFNNEADTPDNFQSRRPNTSFCFLDIRSPGLGDTAMYLCATSRGQGGFWKSGNTIYFGEGSWLTVV.

V and J are TRBV6-6 and TRBJ2-1; TRBD1 agrees at 7 bases. Germline-derived CDR1 and CDR2 are MNHNY and SVGAGI (reference sequence). V trimming: 6 bases; J trimming: 6 bases; junction bases outside the gene matches: 14. The CDR3 consists of 16 residues. The CDR3 sequence: CASRFSTGEKSNEQFF. CDR3 in DNA: TGTGCCAGCAGATTTTCCACAGGGGAGAAGAGCAATGAGCAGTTCTTC.

This chain joins TRBV28 and TRBJ1-2, with TRBD1 as a possible D gene (5 bases). Germline V gene lookup returns CDR1 MDHEN and CDR2 SYDVKM. The CDR3 is made up of 17 amino acids. V lost 3 bases to trimming and J lost 2 bases, with 19 bases between them. The CDR3 sequence is CASSLRPTTVTNYGYTF. The CDR3 coding sequence is TGTGCCAGCAGTTTGCGTCCCACGACAGTAACCAACTATGGCTACACCTTC.

V is TRBV19 and J is TRBJ2-5; 9 positions match TRBD1. CDR3 size: 13 residues. V shed 5 bases and J 11 bases; nucleotides not matched to a gene: 9. The germline V gene encodes CDR1 LNHDA and CDR2 SQIVND (reference sequence). The CDR3 region is CASSPGQGGEQYF. CDR3 nucleotides: TGTGCCAGTAGTCCGGGACAGGGAGGTGAGCAGTACTTC. The variable domain in full, with the rest retrieved from reference TRBV19 and TRBJ2-5, is DGGITQSPKYLFRKEGQNVTLSCEQNLNHDAMYWYRQDPGQGLRLIYYSQIVNDFQKGDIAEGYSVSREKKESFPLTVTSAQKNPTAFYLCASSPGQGGEQYFGPGTRLLVL.

This chain links TRBV11-1 with TRBJ2-7, with a weak D call TRBD1 (5 bases). Germline V gene data show CDR1 as SGHAT and CDR2 as FQDESV (reference sequence). The CDR3 loop spans 13 amino acids. Trimming left V 8 bases short and J 0 bases short, with 11 bases between. CDR3 protein: CASGAESSYEQYF. The CDR3 region has the DNA TGTGCCAGCGGGGCGGAGAGCTCCTACGAGCAGTACTTC.

The V and J genes are TRBV5-1 and TRBJ2-1; 9 bases agree with TRBD1. V lost 3 bases to trimming and J lost 4 bases; unmatched junction nucleotides: 8. Germline V lookup: CDR1 SGHRS, CDR2 YFSETQ. The CDR3 is 16 residues long. CDR3 region: CASSSLTGGSYNEQFF. CDR3 coding DNA: TGCGCCAGCAGCTCGTTGACAGGGGGGAGTTACAATGAGCAGTTCTTC.

The chain has TRBV27 and TRBJ2-3; 16 bases are a match to TRBD2. Per the germline V gene, CDR1 is MNHEY and CDR2 is SMNVEV (reference sequence). Unmatched junction bases numbered 4, after V lost 6 bases and J lost 4 bases. The CDR3 spans 16 residues. CDR3 nucleotides: TGTGCCAGCAGAGGGACTAGCGGGGGGGCCGCAGATACGCAGTATTTT. This codes for CASRGTSGGAADTQYF.

This clone was detected only once. The junction does not match germline at one end; this may be a read error. The chain uses TRBV30 and TRBJ1-1; D is possibly TRBD1 (5 bases). This CDR3 region has 13 residues. Germline values: CDR1 GTSNPN, CDR2 SVGIG (reference sequence). CDR3 sequence reads: CARSYGTDTDAFF. In DNA form, the CDR3 reads TGTGCTAGATCGTATGGTACGGACACTGACGCTTTCTTT.

With regard to this clone: The junction and the germline gene differ at one end; a read error may be behind it. J is TRBJ1-1 and V is TRBV7-9; D gene uncertain. In germline, CDR1 is SEHNR, CDR2 FQNEAQ (reference sequence). This CDR3 spans 12 amino acids. The CDR3 here is CSSRRIPVADFF. CDR3 DNA: TGTTCCAGCAGACGAATTCCGGTCGCTGATTTCTTT.

CDR3 nucleotides: TGTGCCAGCAGCCTCGGGACTAGCGGGTACCTGTTCTTC. The encoded protein is CASSLGTSGYLFF. The J gene is TRBJ2-1, the V gene TRBV11-2; 12 nucleotides align to TRBD2. Trimming at V came to 5 bases and at J to 15 bases, leaving 8 bases not matched to a gene. CDR3 length equals 13 residues. Per the germline V gene, CDR1 is SGHAT and CDR2 is FQNNGV.

The rearrangement joins TRBV27 to TRBJ2-7; the match to TRBD2 covers 9 bases. The CDR3 is made up of 13 amino acids. With V trimmed by 9 bases and J by 3 bases, 6 bases remained unmatched. Germline V gene sequence: CDR1 MNHEY, CDR2 SMNVEV (reference sequence). CDR3 protein: CASGGSGSYEQYF. In DNA form, the CDR3 reads TGTGCCAGTGGTGGTAGCGGGAGCTACGAGCAGTACTTC.

This chain joins TRBV7-6 and TRBJ1-1; tentative D call: TRBD1 (5 bases). Deletions cut 2 bases from V and 2 bases from J, with 18 bases between. The germline V gene has CDR1 SGHVS and CDR2 FNYEAQ. This CDR3 has 17 amino acids. CDR3 sequence reads: CASSLPTPQTVNTEAFF. CDR3 DNA sequence: TGTGCCAGCAGCTTACCCACCCCCCAGACAGTTAACACTGAAGCTTTCTTT.

This clone was observed a handful of times. The chain uses TRBV7-9 and TRBJ2-1; 7 bases line up with TRBD2. The V segment lost 6 bases and the J segment 10 bases; nucleotides outside the gene matches: 3. The CDR3 runs 11 residues. Looked up from germline, CDR1 is SEHNR and CDR2 is FQNEAQ (reference sequence). The CDR3 bases are TGTGCCAGCAGATCAGCGGGGGAGCAGTTCTTC. It specifies CASRSAGEQFF.

The rearrangement joins TRBV29-1 to TRBJ2-5; TRBD2 matches 7 bases. The J segment lost 4 bases and the V segment lost 6 bases, leaving 14 bases of the junction unmatched. The CDR3 length is 15 residues. Germline CDR1 reads SQVTM; CDR2 reads ANQGSEA. CDR3 coding DNA: TGCAGCGTCTGGGAGGGCGGGAGTGCGAGAGAGACCCAGTACTTC. Protein sequence: CSVWEGGSARETQYF.

The genes are TRBV6-5 and TRBJ1-2, with D uncertain. CDR1 and CDR2 from the germline V gene are MNHEY and SVGAGI. The length of the CDR3 is 16 residues. V dropped 2 bases and J dropped 2 bases, with 15 bases sitting between them. The CDR3 nucleotides are TGTGCCAGCAGTTACGGAGTTGAGATTTCCAACTATGGCTACACCTTC. Translation: CASSYGVEISNYGYTF.

CDR3 sequence (DNA): TGTGCCAGCAGCTTGTCACTGGGCCCCCAGTACTTC. The encoded protein is CASSLSLGPQYF. The V call is TRBV7-9, the J call TRBJ2-5; D not certain. Per germline, CDR1 SEHNR and CDR2 FQNEAQ (reference sequence). The V end lost 3 bases, the J end lost 9 bases, and 11 bases lay between the germline ends. The CDR3 is made up of 12 amino acids.

The CDR3 nucleotides read TGTGCCTGGAGTGAAGGACAGAACACTGAAGCTTTCTTT. Translation: CAWSEGQNTEAFF. The genes are TRBV30 and TRBJ1-1; TRBD1 might be the D (5 bases). The ends were cut back, 1 base at V and 1 base at J, with 7 bases in the middle. CDR1 GTSNPN and CDR2 SVGIG come from the germline V gene (reference sequence). The CDR3 loop spans 13 amino acids.

V usage is TRBV10-3 and J usage is TRBJ2-1; D may be TRBD1 (6 bases). The CDR3 is made up of 14 amino acids. Looked up from germline, CDR1 is ENHRY and CDR2 is SYGVKD. The V and J ends lost 2 bases and 4 bases respectively, with 9 bases between them. The CDR3 here is CAISEIGQYNEQFF. The CDR3 bases are TGTGCCATCAGTGAGATCGGACAGTACAATGAGCAGTTCTTC.

This chain connects TRBV6-6 to TRBJ2-7; a weak D match, TRBD1 (6 bases). Germline CDR1 and CDR2: MNHNY and SVGAGI (reference sequence). Trimming removed 0 bases at V and 2 bases at J, with 11 bases between. This CDR3 is built from 15 residues. In DNA, the CDR3 is TGTGCCAGCAGTTACTCACGGACAGACACCTACGAGCAGTACTTC. Translated, it gives CASSYSRTDTYEQYF.

The genes are TRBV30 and TRBJ2-6; possibly TRBD2 for D (5 bases). The germline V gene has CDR1 GTSNPN and CDR2 SVGIG (reference sequence). The CDR3 extends over 15 amino acids. Trimming took off 5 bases at V and 1 base at J, with 12 bases between the two ends. For the CDR3, the DNA is TGTGCCTGGTCTCGCGGGCGTTCTGGGGCCAACGTCCTGACTTTC. Translating it yields CAWSRGRSGANVLTF.

The gene calls are TRBV27 and TRBJ1-2; 11 bases fit TRBD1. Germline-derived CDR1 and CDR2 are MNHEY and SMNVEV (reference sequence). V shed 6 bases, J shed 2 bases, and the junction held 8 bases outside the gene matches. The CDR3 consists of 16 residues. The DNA for the CDR3 is TGTGCCAGCAGAGAGAGGACAGGGGGCTTAAACTATGGCTACACCTTC. This sequence encodes CASRERTGGLNYGYTF.

This clone was recorded a few times. This sequence joins TRBV6-6 and TRBJ1-6, with D hard to call. The CDR3 runs to 12 residues. Trimming stripped 5 bases from V and 8 bases from J, with 7 bases between. Germline loops: CDR1 MNHNY, CDR2 SVGAGI (reference sequence). CDR3 in amino acids: CASSLTDSPLHF. The CDR3 bases are TGTGCCAGCAGTCTAACGGATTCACCCCTCCACTTT.